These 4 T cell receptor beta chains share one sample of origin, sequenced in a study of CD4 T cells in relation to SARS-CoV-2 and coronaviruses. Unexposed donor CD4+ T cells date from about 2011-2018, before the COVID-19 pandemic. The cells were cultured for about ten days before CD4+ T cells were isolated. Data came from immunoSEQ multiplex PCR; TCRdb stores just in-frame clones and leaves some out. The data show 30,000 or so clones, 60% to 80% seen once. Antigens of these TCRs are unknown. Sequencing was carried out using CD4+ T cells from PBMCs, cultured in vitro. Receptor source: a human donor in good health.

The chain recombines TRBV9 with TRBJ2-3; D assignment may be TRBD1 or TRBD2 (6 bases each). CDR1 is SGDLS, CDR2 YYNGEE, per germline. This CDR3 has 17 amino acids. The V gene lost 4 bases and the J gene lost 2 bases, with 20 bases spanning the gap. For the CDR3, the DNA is TGTGCCAGCAGCTCCGGTCGGGGGCGGGGTTCCACAGATACGCAGTATTTT. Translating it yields CASSSGRGRGSTDTQYF.

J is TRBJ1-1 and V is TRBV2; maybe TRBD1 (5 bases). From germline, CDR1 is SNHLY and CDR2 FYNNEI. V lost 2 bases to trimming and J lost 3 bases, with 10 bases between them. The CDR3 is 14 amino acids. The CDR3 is CASSERGGDTEAFF. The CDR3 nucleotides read TGTGCCAGCAGTGAACGGGGGGGAGACACTGAAGCTTTCTTT.

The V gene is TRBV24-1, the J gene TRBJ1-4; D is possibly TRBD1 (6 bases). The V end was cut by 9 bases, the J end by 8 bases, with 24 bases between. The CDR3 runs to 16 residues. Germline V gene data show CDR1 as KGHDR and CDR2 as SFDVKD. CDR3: CATPGPIPYRGEKLFF. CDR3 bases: TGTGCCACCCCCGGTCCGATACCATATAGGGGGGAAAAACTGTTTTTT.

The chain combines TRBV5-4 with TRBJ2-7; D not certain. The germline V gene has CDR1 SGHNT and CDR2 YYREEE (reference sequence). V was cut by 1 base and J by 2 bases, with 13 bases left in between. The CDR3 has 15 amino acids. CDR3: CASSLWQGRTYEQYF. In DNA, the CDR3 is TGTGCCAGCAGCTTGTGGCAAGGTCGGACCTACGAGCAGTACTTC.